The source of this T cell receptor beta chain is a study of regulatory T cells in long-lasting Graves disease. Indicated time point: persistent/refractory GD, antithyroid drugs over 5 years with positive TRAb. From PBMCs, RNA was extracted and then used to make the TCR library. The authors diagnosed Graves' disease using American Thyroid Association guidelines. CDR3 length: 15 residues. Germline V gene lookup returns CDR1 MDHEN and CDR2 SYDVKM. V gave up 5 bases and J gave up 8 bases; unmatched junction bases: 13. Sequencing libraries for TCR beta were prepared with iRepertoire HTBI primers and Arm-PCR of CDR3 regions. TCRdb redid the calling of the multiplex PCR reads with MiXCR, one entry per CDR3 protein. The data contain roughly 500,000 distinct CDR3 sequences, under 25% of them singletons. This clonotype was seen repeatedly, ten times or more. Its antigen is not known. General study results and limits: Tissue studied was limited to peripheral blood, excluding thyroid tissue. Lower TCR diversity characterized persistent Graves' patients relative to newly diagnosed patients.

The chain is built from TRBV28 and TRBJ1-2, with 8 bases fitting TRBD1. The TCR was taken from a female donor with Graves disease. The material sequenced was peripheral blood mononuclear cells (PBMCs), taken when the disease was refractory, from a patient treated with antithyroid drugs. The DNA for the CDR3 is TGTGCCAGCAGTCCGTACCCTACAGGGGGGGTAGGCTACACCTTC. It yields the protein CASSPYPTGGVGYTF.